This T cell receptor beta chain emerged from a study of metastatic and nonmetastatic thyroid tumors. Overall study findings and caveats: Malignant thyroid tumors reportedly had TCR beta diversity that was significantly higher than in benign nodules, in blood and tumor.

MiXCR re-clonotyped the PCR reads for TCRdb. Of 91,000 or so clones listed, roughly 13% are singletons. This clone was seen at least ten times. The antigen is undetermined. V was pared by 6 bases and J by 2 bases, with 4 bases between. This CDR3 region has 11 residues. Per the germline V gene, CDR1 is MDHEN and CDR2 is SYDVKM. No treatment had been given to any patient before thyroid surgery. This TCR derives from a female donor with papillary thyroid cancer or a benign thyroid nodule (not recorded which). Some clones in this sample may be carry-over from other donors' samples. The chain couples TRBV28 to TRBJ2-5; D remains unclear. The material sequenced was blood. As DNA, the CDR3 is TGTGCCAGCAGCATACAAGAGACCCAGTACTTC. Protein sequence: CASSIQETQYF.